These 7 T cell receptor beta chains came from one sample sequenced in a study of healthy donors' naive CD4 and CD8 T cells. A linear amplification protocol produced the TCR libraries from roughly 550 ng of total RNA. TCRdb fed the reads into MiXCR, producing one record per CDR3 protein. The sample records approximately 200,000 distinct CDR3 sequences, about four fifths being singletons. Specimen: naive CD4+ and CD8+ T cells sorted from blood, pooled from several donors. The receptors come from a pool of human donors in good health; the sample pools cells from several healthy donors.

This chain uses TRBV7-8 with TRBJ1-1; perhaps TRBD1 as D (5 bases). Looked up from germline, CDR1 is SGHVS and CDR2 is FQNEAQ. Deletions cut 5 bases from V and 0 bases from J, with 10 bases between. The CDR3 length is 14 residues. CDR3 sequence (DNA): TGTGCCAGCAGCCCGGGACCGGTGAACACTGAAGCTTTCTTT. This encodes CASSPGPVNTEAFF.

This clonotype occurred once. The genes are TRBV27 and TRBJ2-7, with D possibly matching TRBD2 (5 bases). Germline V gene data show CDR1 as MNHEY and CDR2 as SMNVEV (reference sequence). There are 12 residues in the CDR3. V gave up 9 bases and J gave up 4 bases, with 13 bases separating them. CDR3 amino acids: CASRSGLYEQYF. The DNA of the CDR3 is TGTGCCAGTCGGAGCGGACTGTACGAGCAGTACTTC.

This chain connects TRBV30 to TRBJ1-2; 7 bases are a match to TRBD1. The CDR3 runs to 12 residues. Trimming at V came to 7 bases and at J to 4 bases, leaving 6 bases not matched to a gene. Germline V lookup: CDR1 GTSNPN, CDR2 SVGIG (reference sequence). The CDR3 DNA reads as TGTGCCTACCAGGGGGTTCTCTATGGCTACACCTTC. It specifies CAYQGVLYGYTF. Full variable domain (rest looked up from reference TRBV30 and TRBJ1-2): SQTIHQWPATLVQPVGSPLSLECTVEGTSNPNLYWYRQAAGRGLQLLFYSVGIGQISSEVPQNLSASRPQDRQFILSSKKLLLSDSGFYLCAYQGVLYGYTFGSGTRLTVV.

CDR3 DNA: TGCAGCCAAAACAGGCTAGGCACAGATACGCAGTATTTT. This sequence encodes CSQNRLGTDTQYF. The J gene is TRBJ2-3, the V gene TRBV29-1; D is possibly TRBD1 (5 bases). The CDR3 loop spans 13 amino acids. V was cut by 8 bases and J by 1 base, with 13 bases left in between. Per germline, CDR1 SQVTM and CDR2 ANQGSEA.

The chain employs TRBV29-1 and TRBJ2-1; unclear D gene. This CDR3 is built from 10 residues. With 2 bases removed from V and 8 bases from J, the gap between germline ends came to 4 bases. The germline V gene encodes CDR1 SQVTM and CDR2 ANQGSEA. CDR3 amino acids: CSVEWDEQFF. The CDR3 DNA sequence: TGCAGCGTTGAATGGGATGAGCAGTTCTTC.

This clonotype was counted between two and nine times. This chain connects TRBV29-1 to TRBJ2-1, with 12 bases identical to TRBD1. Trimming cost V 6 bases and J 7 bases; bases outside gene matches: 10. There are 15 residues in the CDR3. Germline CDR1 is SQVTM and CDR2 is ANQGSEA. The CDR3 reads CSVEIRDRGPNEQFF. CDR3 coding DNA: TGCAGCGTAGAAATCCGGGACAGGGGGCCGAATGAGCAGTTCTTC.

The J gene is TRBJ2-7, the V gene TRBV5-1, with 9 bases matching TRBD1. V lost 4 bases to trimming and J lost 3 bases; unmatched junction nucleotides: 5. CDR1 is SGHRS, CDR2 YFSETQ, per germline. This CDR3 has 14 amino acids. This chain's CDR3 is CASSLGTGYYEQYF. In nucleotides, the CDR3 is TGCGCCAGCAGCCTCGGGACAGGGTACTACGAGCAGTACTTC.